This T cell receptor beta chain was obtained from a study of cytomegalovirus exposure and HLA in healthy donors. The germline V and J ends were trimmed by 6 bases and 5 bases, with 19 bases remaining between them. From germline, CDR1 is MDHEN and CDR2 SYDVKM. The CDR3 loop spans 15 amino acids. Study results and limitations: Using the classifier, cytomegalovirus status was reportedly diagnosed with high specificity and sensitivity. There were some V segments, including TRBV6-2 and TRBV6-3, excluded as indistinguishable.

Concerning this clone itself: Its antigen is undetermined.

PCR was performed using 60 Vbeta and 13 Jbeta primers. Sequencing was performed with immunoSEQ multiplex PCR; in TCRdb, only in-frame clones are kept and a portion is missing. This sample has 130,000 to 150,000 clones; 75% to 90% occur once, and the top ten carry under 6%. This receptor was taken from a middle-aged man in good health and CMV-seronegative. The gene calls are TRBV28 and TRBJ1-1; no definite D call. Sequencing was done on a sample of PBMCs. In DNA form, the CDR3 reads TGTGCCAGCAGGGACGTTCGGACGGCGGGGACTGAAGCTTTCTTT. This gives the protein CASRDVRTAGTEAFF.